This entry lists 29 T cell receptor beta chains sequenced from one sample in a study of shared clonotypes between healthy human individuals (dated by TCRdb to 2020 to 2022). Library construction relied on the immunoSEQ multiplex PCR assay. As stored in TCRdb, this immuneACCESS dataset retains in-frame rearrangements with V and J assigned. A fraction of the clones does not appear; measured against another copy, unresolved V genes explain less than half of the discrepancy, and the remainder lacks a known reason. The sample includes over a million clones, with around 78% observed a single time. The ten largest clones take up roughly 0.62% of the sample. The sequencing sample was made of memory CD4+ T cells from PBMCs. This sample's cell subset or site label indicates: CD45RA-negative fraction. All receptors come from a young man in good health. Some clones in this sample may be carry-over from other donors' samples.

The chain joins TRBV5-1 to TRBJ1-1; D remains unclear. V lost 4 bases to trimming and J lost 4 bases, with 5 bases between them. The CDR3 runs to 11 residues. Per germline, CDR1 SGHRS and CDR2 YFSETQ. The CDR3 sequence is CASSETTEAFF. In DNA form, the CDR3 reads TGCGCCAGCAGCGAAACCACTGAAGCTTTCTTT.

This sequence joins TRBV28 and TRBJ1-4, with D possibly being TRBD1 (6 bases). Germline assignment: CDR1 MDHEN and CDR2 SYDVKM. The CDR3 is made up of 15 amino acids. V was clipped by 5 bases and J by 1 base, with 11 bases between them. DNA for the CDR3: TGTGCCAGCAGTGCACTAGGGGGAACTAATGAAAAACTGTTTTTT. It yields the protein CASSALGGTNEKLFF. The full variable domain, completed using reference TRBV28 and TRBJ1-4, is DVKVTQSSRYLVKRTGEKVFLECVQDMDHENMFWYRQDPGLGLRLIYFSYDVKMKEKGDIPEGYSVSREKKERFSLILESASTNQTSMYLCASSALGGTNEKLFFGSGTQLSVL.

This chain connects TRBV18 to TRBJ1-1; D ambiguous. The CDR3 contains 14 residues. Germline CDR1 reads KGHSH; CDR2 reads LQKENI. V gave up 4 bases and J gave up 0 bases, with 9 bases separating them. The CDR3 coding sequence is TGTGCCAGCTCACTCAACCTTATGAACACTGAAGCTTTCTTT. This sequence encodes CASSLNLMNTEAFF.

The chain employs TRBV5-1 and TRBJ2-3; no firm D call. CDR3 length equals 14 residues. V was trimmed by 4 bases and J by 3 bases, leaving 12 bases between them. Germline V lookup: CDR1 SGHRS, CDR2 YFSETQ. The CDR3 region has the DNA TGCGCCAGCAGCCCCTTGAAGCAGACAGATACGCAGTATTTT. Translating it yields CASSPLKQTDTQYF.

The chain uses TRBV6-1 and TRBJ2-4, with D possibly being TRBD1 (6 bases). V was cut by 6 bases and J by 3 bases, with 12 bases left in between. The CDR3 covers 14 residues. Germline CDR1 MNHNS, CDR2 SASEGT. The CDR3 region is CASSADSGKNIQYF. Here the CDR3 DNA reads TGTGCCAGCAGCGCGGACAGTGGCAAAAACATTCAGTACTTC.

The CDR3 reads CASSLNRDRVGEQYF. CDR3 bases: TGTGCCAGCTCACTGAACCGGGACAGGGTCGGAGAGCAGTACTTC. The rearrangement uses TRBV18 and TRBJ2-7; 9 positions match TRBD1. There are 15 residues in the CDR3. The V gene end was trimmed by 4 bases and the J gene end by 7 bases; junction bases not matched to a gene: 11. CDR1 is KGHSH, CDR2 LQKENI, per germline.

The CDR3 sequence: CASSSYRDGTQYF. The CDR3 DNA is TGCGCCAGCAGCTCATACCGGGACGGTACGCAGTATTTT. The V call is TRBV5-1, the J call TRBJ2-3; D may match TRBD1 or TRBD2 (5 bases each). From germline, CDR1 is SGHRS and CDR2 YFSETQ. V lost 3 bases, J lost 8 bases, and 13 bases lay in between. This CDR3 comprises 13 residues. The full variable domain, completed using reference TRBV5-1 and TRBJ2-3, is KAGVTQTPRYLIKTRGQQVTLSCSPISGHRSVSWYQQTPGQGLQFLFEYFSETQRNKGNFPGRFSGRQFSNSRSEMNVSTLELGDSALYLCASSSYRDGTQYFGPGTRLTVL.

CDR3 bases: TGCGCCAGCAGCTTGGACCCGACAGGGGGCAGCTCTGGGGCCAACGTCCTGACTTTC. Its protein is CASSLDPTGGSSGANVLTF. The chain combines TRBV5-1 with TRBJ2-6; 10 positions agree with TRBD1. With 0 bases clipped from V and 0 bases from J, the junction kept 6 bases outside the gene matches. The germline V gene encodes CDR1 SGHRS and CDR2 YFSETQ. The CDR3 has 19 residues.

This clone was observed a handful of times. V is TRBV6-6 and J is TRBJ1-1; D remains ambiguous. Trimming cost V 2 bases and J 1 base, with 5 bases left between them. Germline V gives CDR1 MNHNY, CDR2 SVGAGI (reference sequence). The CDR3 consists of 13 residues. The CDR3 bases are TGTGCCAGCAGTTACAGGACGAACACTGAAGCTTTCTTT. Its protein is CASSYRTNTEAFF.

A few counts support this clone. The CDR3 protein is CASSSRGQATNEKLFF. CDR3 sequence (DNA): TGCGCCAGCAGCTCCCGGGGGCAAGCAACTAATGAAAAACTGTTTTTT. The chain uses TRBV5-1 and TRBJ1-4; a weak D match, TRBD1 (6 bases). Germline V gene lookup returns CDR1 SGHRS and CDR2 YFSETQ. V gave up 3 bases and J gave up 0 bases, with 12 bases separating them. There are 16 residues in the CDR3. Complete variable domain (other parts from reference TRBV5-1 and TRBJ1-4): KAGVTQTPRYLIKTRGQQVTLSCSPISGHRSVSWYQQTPGQGLQFLFEYFSETQRNKGNFPGRFSGRQFSNSRSEMNVSTLELGDSALYLCASSSRGQATNEKLFFGSGTQLSVL.

This clone appeared once. This sequence joins TRBV5-1 and TRBJ2-7; perhaps TRBD2 as D (5 bases). Per the germline V gene, CDR1 is SGHRS and CDR2 is YFSETQ. The CDR3 totals 15 residues. Trimming stripped 2 bases from V and 2 bases from J, with 14 bases between. The CDR3 DNA follows: TGCGCCAGCAGCTTCATGGACTCAACCACCTACGAGCAGTACTTC. Protein sequence: CASSFMDSTTYEQYF.

CDR3 protein: CAWSVRGRGDTQYF. The CDR3 DNA follows: TGTGCCTGGAGTGTCCGCGGGAGGGGCGATACGCAGTATTTT. This chain uses TRBV30 with TRBJ2-3, with 9 nucleotides matching TRBD2. V gave up 0 bases and J gave up 6 bases; unmatched junction bases: 4. Per germline, CDR1 GTSNPN and CDR2 SVGIG (reference sequence). The CDR3 has 14 residues.

This rearrangement joins TRBV5-4 to TRBJ2-7, with D possibly TRBD2 on 6 matching bases. Trimming stripped 3 bases from V and 2 bases from J, with 9 bases between. Germline V gene sequence: CDR1 SGHNT, CDR2 YYREEE (reference sequence). The length of the CDR3 is 13 residues. The DNA for the CDR3 is TGTGCCAGCAGCTGGCGGGGTACCTACGAGCAGTACTTC. Translating gives CASSWRGTYEQYF.

The chain uses TRBV9 and TRBJ1-2, with TRBD1 identical over 9 bases. Trimming took 3 bases from V and 3 from J; bases not matched to a gene: 12. This CDR3 is 17 amino acids long. The germline gives CDR1 SGDLS, CDR2 YYNGEE. CDR3 in DNA: TGTGCCAGCAGCGAGGGGAGGGGACAGGGATTCCACTATGGCTACACCTTC. This codes for CASSEGRGQGFHYGYTF.

The genes are TRBV7-2 and TRBJ2-5, with TRBD1 matching 11 bases. CDR3 size: 13 residues. The germline gives CDR1 SGHTA, CDR2 FQGNSA. Trimming took 5 bases from V and 5 from J; bases not matched to a gene: 1. CDR3 bases: TGTGCCAGCAGCGGGACAGGGGGGGAGACCCAGTACTTC. Its protein product is CASSGTGGETQYF. The entire variable domain, with the rest obtained from reference TRBV7-2 and TRBJ2-5, is as follows: GAGVSQSPSNKVTEKGKDVELRCDPISGHTALYWYRQSLGQGLEFLIYFQGNSAPDKSGLPSDRFSAERTGGSVSTLTIQRTQQEDSAVYLCASSGTGGETQYFGPGTRLLVL.

On this clone itself: In the same sample, other DNA sequences code for this CDR3. This chain links TRBV5-6 with TRBJ2-2; D perhaps matches TRBD1 (5 bases). V was cut by 0 bases and J by 6 bases, with 9 bases left in between. The germline V gene encodes CDR1 SGHDT and CDR2 YYEEEE. This CDR3 spans 14 amino acids. This CDR3 is CASSLVSGPGELFF. CDR3 in DNA: TGTGCCAGCAGCTTGGTATCAGGGCCCGGGGAGCTGTTTTTT. The full variable domain, completed using reference TRBV5-6 and TRBJ2-2, is DAGVTQSPTHLIKTRGQQVTLRCSPKSGHDTVSWYQQALGQGPQFIFQYYEEEERQRGNFPDRFSGHQFPNYSSELNVNALLLGDSALYLCASSLVSGPGELFFGEGSRLTVL.

In the case of this clone: This may come from a read error, since a much larger clone is one base off. The gene calls are TRBV7-9 and TRBJ1-5, with D perhaps TRBD1 (5 bases). The CDR3 loop spans 15 amino acids. Germline CDR1 and CDR2: SEHNR and FQNEAQ (reference sequence). CDR3 sequence reads: CTSSPRGMGNQPQHF. The CDR3 bases are TGTACCAGCAGCCCCCGGGGCATGGGAAATCAGCCCCAGCATTTT.

This chain connects TRBV6-6 to TRBJ1-5, with D possibly matching TRBD1 (5 bases). The CDR3 is 16 residues long. V was cut by 0 bases and J by 0 bases, with 9 bases left in between. The germline CDR1 and CDR2 sequences are MNHNY and SVGAGI (reference sequence). CDR3 sequence reads: CASSYSGGASNQPQHF. The CDR3 bases are TGTGCCAGCAGTTACTCAGGAGGGGCTAGCAATCAGCCCCAGCATTTT.

This clone has just one count. J is TRBJ1-4 and V is TRBV5-5; D unresolved. V lost 1 base, J lost 5 bases, and 12 bases lay in between. The CDR3 contains 15 residues. Looked up from germline, CDR1 is SGHKS and CDR2 is YYEKEE (reference sequence). This chain's CDR3 is CASSLSRGGNEKLFF. Written as DNA, the CDR3 is TGTGCCAGCAGCTTGTCTCGGGGTGGGAATGAAAAACTGTTTTTT.

This sequence joins TRBV10-1 and TRBJ2-7; D might be TRBD2 (6 bases). Deletions cut 8 bases from V and 3 bases from J, with 8 bases between. The CDR3 is made up of 11 amino acids. Germline-derived CDR1 and CDR2 are WNHNN and SYGVQD (reference sequence). CDR3 bases: TGCGCCAGCTCCGGGGGCTACGAGCAGTACTTC. Translated, it gives CASSGGYEQYF.

The rearrangement links TRBV7-8 to TRBJ2-3, with 9 bases fitting TRBD1. V shed 3 bases and J 1 base; nucleotides not matched to a gene: 8. The CDR3 sequence is 17 residues long. Per the germline V gene, CDR1 is SGHVS and CDR2 is FQNEAQ. CDR3 residues: CASSFGQGPIGTDTQYF. CDR3 coding DNA: TGTGCCAGCAGCTTTGGACAGGGGCCCATAGGCACAGATACGCAGTATTTT.

The CDR3 DNA reads TGCGCCAGCAGCCTTGCCCCGGACAGGGATGAGCAGTTCTTC. Amino acid sequence: CASSLAPDRDEQFF. The rearrangement uses TRBV5-1 and TRBJ2-1; TRBD1 agrees at 8 bases. The germline CDR1 and CDR2 sequences are SGHRS and YFSETQ. After removal of 4 bases from V and 8 bases from J, the junction contained 8 bases not matched to a gene. The CDR3 runs 14 residues.

This clone is a singleton in its sample. Other nucleotide sequences in the sample specify the same CDR3. V gene TRBV18 combines with J gene TRBJ1-1, with a weak D call TRBD1 (5 bases). V dropped 0 bases and J dropped 4 bases, with 12 bases sitting between them. CDR1 KGHSH and CDR2 LQKENI come from the germline V gene. The CDR3 sequence is 15 residues long. This CDR3 is CASSPPSRGGTEAFF. CDR3 DNA: TGTGCCAGCTCACCACCCAGCCGCGGGGGCACTGAAGCTTTCTTT. Drawing the rest from reference TRBV18 and TRBJ1-1, the complete variable domain is NAGVMQNPRHLVRRRGQEARLRCSPMKGHSHVYWYRQLPEEGLKFMVYLQKENIIDESGMPKERFSAEFPKEGPSILRIQQVVRGDSAAYFCASSPPSRGGTEAFFGQGTRLTVV.

The chain couples TRBV2 to TRBJ2-3; D might be TRBD2 (5 bases). The V end lost 8 bases, the J end lost 4 bases, and 7 bases lay between the germline ends. This CDR3 spans 11 amino acids. CDR1 and CDR2 (germline): SNHLY, FYNNEI. The CDR3 DNA follows: TGTGCCAGCGAGGGAGCAGATACGCAGTATTTT. It codes for CASEGADTQYF. The entire variable domain, with the rest obtained from reference TRBV2 and TRBJ2-3, is as follows: EPEVTQTPSHQVTQMGQEVILRCVPISNHLYFYWYRQILGQKVEFLVSFYNNEISEKSEIFDDQFSVERPDGSNFTLKIRSTKLEDSAMYFCASEGADTQYFGPGTRLTVL.

This clone showed up many times. CDR3 DNA: TGTGCCTGGGGAGCGGGGCCCACTGAAGCTTTCTTT. It is translated as CAWGAGPTEAFF. The chain recombines TRBV30 with TRBJ1-1; the D gene is possibly TRBD1 (5 bases). This CDR3 spans 12 amino acids. V lost 5 bases and J 4 bases, leaving 11 bases between the germline ends. The germline V gene encodes CDR1 GTSNPN and CDR2 SVGIG (reference sequence).

As DNA, the CDR3 is TGCGCCAGCAGCCAGGTCGGTAGCGGGAGCTCAGATACGCAGTATTTT. This gives the protein CASSQVGSGSSDTQYF. V gene TRBV5-1 combines with J gene TRBJ2-3; 9 bases are shared with TRBD2. CDR3 length: 16 residues. Trimming at V came to 4 bases and at J to 4 bases, leaving 10 bases not matched to a gene. The germline gives CDR1 SGHRS, CDR2 YFSETQ.

As to this clone: Other DNA sequences of this sample code for an identical CDR3. The gene calls are TRBV28 and TRBJ2-5; D is possibly TRBD2 (5 bases). V dropped 6 bases and J dropped 4 bases, with 12 bases sitting between them. Germline V gene data show CDR1 as MDHEN and CDR2 as SYDVKM. There are 13 residues in the CDR3. CDR3 protein: CASRPGGGETQYF. In nucleotides, the CDR3 is TGTGCCAGCAGGCCGGGCGGAGGAGAGACCCAGTACTTC. The variable domain in full, with the rest retrieved from reference TRBV28 and TRBJ2-5, is DVKVTQSSRYLVKRTGEKVFLECVQDMDHENMFWYRQDPGLGLRLIYFSYDVKMKEKGDIPEGYSVSREKKERFSLILESASTNQTSMYLCASRPGGGETQYFGPGTRLLVL.

This clone has at least ten counts. The V and J genes are TRBV5-6 and TRBJ2-7, with TRBD1 as a possible D gene (5 bases). V was pared by 6 bases and J by 1 base, with 20 bases between. CDR1 is SGHDT and CDR2 is YYEEEE in the germline V gene. The CDR3 runs 16 residues. The CDR3 is CASTLGPGRGSYEQYF. The CDR3 bases are TGTGCCAGCACCCTCGGGCCAGGAAGGGGATCCTACGAGCAGTACTTC.

Points on this clone: A single base separates this from a much larger clone, so it may be a read error. This chain joins TRBV30 and TRBJ1-1, with D possibly TRBD1 on 6 matching bases. Trimming pared 7 bases from V and 6 bases from J, leaving 15 bases between. CDR3 length: 12 amino acids. Germline lookup yields CDR1 GTSNPN and CDR2 SVGIG (reference sequence). The CDR3 here is CALGGGRSEAFF. The CDR3 DNA sequence: TGTGCCTTGGGCGGGGGGCGGTCTGAAGCTTTCTTT.